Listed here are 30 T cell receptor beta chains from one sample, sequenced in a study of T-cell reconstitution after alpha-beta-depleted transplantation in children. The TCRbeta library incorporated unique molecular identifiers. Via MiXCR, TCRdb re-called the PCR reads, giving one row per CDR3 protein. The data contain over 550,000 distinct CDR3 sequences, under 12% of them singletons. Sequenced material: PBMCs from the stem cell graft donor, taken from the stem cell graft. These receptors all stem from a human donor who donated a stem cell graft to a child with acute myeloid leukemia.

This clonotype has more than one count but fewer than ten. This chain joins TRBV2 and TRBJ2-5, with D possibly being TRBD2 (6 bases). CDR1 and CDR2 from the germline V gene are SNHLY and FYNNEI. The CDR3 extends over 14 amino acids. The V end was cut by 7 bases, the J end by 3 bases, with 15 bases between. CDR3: CASNTGLLKETQYF. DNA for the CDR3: TGTGCCAGCAACACGGGACTCCTCAAAGAGACCCAGTACTTC. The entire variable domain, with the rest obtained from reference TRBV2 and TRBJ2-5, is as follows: EPEVTQTPSHQVTQMGQEVILRCVPISNHLYFYWYRQILGQKVEFLVSFYNNEISEKSEIFDDQFSVERPDGSNFTLKIRSTKLEDSAMYFCASNTGLLKETQYFGPGTRLLVL.

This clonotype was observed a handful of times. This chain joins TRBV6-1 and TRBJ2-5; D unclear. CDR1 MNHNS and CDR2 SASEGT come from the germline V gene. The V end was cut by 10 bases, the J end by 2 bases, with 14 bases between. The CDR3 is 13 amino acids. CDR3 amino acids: CATLDLGQETQYF. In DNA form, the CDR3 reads TGTGCCACCCTCGACTTAGGGCAAGAGACCCAGTACTTC.

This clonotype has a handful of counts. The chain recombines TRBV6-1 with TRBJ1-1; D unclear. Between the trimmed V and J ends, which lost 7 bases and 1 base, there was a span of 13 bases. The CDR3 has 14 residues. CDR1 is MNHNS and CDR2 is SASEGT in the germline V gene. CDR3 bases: TGTGCCAGCAAATTTTCGATGGAGAACACTGAAGCTTTCTTT. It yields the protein CASKFSMENTEAFF.

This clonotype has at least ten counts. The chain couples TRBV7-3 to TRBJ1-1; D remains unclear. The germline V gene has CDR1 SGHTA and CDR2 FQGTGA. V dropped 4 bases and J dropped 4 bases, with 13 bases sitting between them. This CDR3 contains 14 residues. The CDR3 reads CASSSSSVSTEAFF. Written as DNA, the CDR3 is TGTGCCAGCAGCTCGTCTTCGGTTAGCACTGAAGCTTTCTTT.

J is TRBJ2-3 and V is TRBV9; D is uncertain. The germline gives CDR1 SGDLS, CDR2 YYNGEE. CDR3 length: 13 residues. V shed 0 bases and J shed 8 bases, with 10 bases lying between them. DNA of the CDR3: TGTGCCAGCAGCGTAGAGGTGGGTGGTACGCAGTATTTT. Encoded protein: CASSVEVGGTQYF.

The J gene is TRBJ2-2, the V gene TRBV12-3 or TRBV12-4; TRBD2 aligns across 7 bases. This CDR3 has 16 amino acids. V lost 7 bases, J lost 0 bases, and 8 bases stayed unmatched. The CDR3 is CASTLAQKTNTGELFF. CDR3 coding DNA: TGTGCCAGCACACTAGCGCAAAAGACGAACACCGGGGAGCTGTTTTTT.

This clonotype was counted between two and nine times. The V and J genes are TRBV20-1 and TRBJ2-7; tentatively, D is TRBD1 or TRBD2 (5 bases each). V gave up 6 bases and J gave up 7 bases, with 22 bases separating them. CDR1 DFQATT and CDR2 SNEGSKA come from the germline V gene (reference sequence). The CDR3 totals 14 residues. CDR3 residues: CSAYEGPPVEEQYF. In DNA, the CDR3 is TGCAGTGCATATGAGGGACCCCCAGTGGAAGAGCAGTACTTC.

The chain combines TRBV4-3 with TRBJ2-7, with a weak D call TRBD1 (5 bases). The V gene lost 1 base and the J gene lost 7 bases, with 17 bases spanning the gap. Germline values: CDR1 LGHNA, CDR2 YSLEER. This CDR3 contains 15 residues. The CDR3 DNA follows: TGCGCCAGCAGCCAAGTTTTACAGGCCTTGGGGGAGCAGTACTTC. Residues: CASSQVLQALGEQYF.

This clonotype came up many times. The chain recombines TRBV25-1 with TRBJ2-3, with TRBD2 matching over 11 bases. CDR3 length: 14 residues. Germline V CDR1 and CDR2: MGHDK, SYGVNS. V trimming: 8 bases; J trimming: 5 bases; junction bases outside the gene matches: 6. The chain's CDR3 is CASGSTSGRDTQYF. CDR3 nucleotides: TGTGCCAGCGGGTCTACTAGCGGGAGAGATACGCAGTATTTT.

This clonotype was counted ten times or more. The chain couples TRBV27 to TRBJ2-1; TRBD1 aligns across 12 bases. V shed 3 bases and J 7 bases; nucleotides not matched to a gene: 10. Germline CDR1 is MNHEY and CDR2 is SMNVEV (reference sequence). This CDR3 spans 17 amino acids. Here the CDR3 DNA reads TGTGCCAGCAGTTTGATTTGGGGACAGGGGGCGAGGAATGAGCAGTTCTTC. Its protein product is CASSLIWGQGARNEQFF.

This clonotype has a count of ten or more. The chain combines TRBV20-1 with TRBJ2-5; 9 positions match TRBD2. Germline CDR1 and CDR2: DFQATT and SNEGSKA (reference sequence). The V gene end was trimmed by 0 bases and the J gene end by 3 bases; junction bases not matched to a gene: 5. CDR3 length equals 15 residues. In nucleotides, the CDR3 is TGCAGTGCTAGAGATGGCGGGAGGGCTGAAGAGACCCAGTACTTC. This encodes CSARDGGRAEETQYF.

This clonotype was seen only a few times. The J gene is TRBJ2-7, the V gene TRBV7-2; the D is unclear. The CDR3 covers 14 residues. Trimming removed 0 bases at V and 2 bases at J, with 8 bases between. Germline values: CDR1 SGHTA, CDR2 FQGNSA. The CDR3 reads CASSLAPSAYEQYF. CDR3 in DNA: TGTGCCAGCAGCTTAGCGCCTAGTGCCTACGAGCAGTACTTC.

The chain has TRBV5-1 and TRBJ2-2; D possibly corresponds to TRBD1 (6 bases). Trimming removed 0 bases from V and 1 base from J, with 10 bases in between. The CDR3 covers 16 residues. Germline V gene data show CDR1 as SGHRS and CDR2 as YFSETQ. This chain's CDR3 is CASSLEWTVNTGELFF. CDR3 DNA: TGCGCCAGCAGCTTGGAGTGGACAGTGAACACCGGGGAGCTGTTTTTT.

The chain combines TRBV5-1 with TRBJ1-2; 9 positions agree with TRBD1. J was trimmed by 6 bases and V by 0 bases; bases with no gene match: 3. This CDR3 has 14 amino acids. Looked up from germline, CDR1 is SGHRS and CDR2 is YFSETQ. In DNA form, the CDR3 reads TGCGCCAGCAGCTTGGCACAGGGGGCCGATGGCTACACCTTC. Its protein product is CASSLAQGADGYTF.

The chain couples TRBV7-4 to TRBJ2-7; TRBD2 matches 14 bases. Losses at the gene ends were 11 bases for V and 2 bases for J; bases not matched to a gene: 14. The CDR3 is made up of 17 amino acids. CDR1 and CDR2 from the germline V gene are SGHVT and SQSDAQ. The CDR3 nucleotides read TGTGCCTGCTGCCGGGGACTAGCGGGAGAAATGGCCTACGAGCAGTACTTC. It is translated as CACCRGLAGEMAYEQYF.

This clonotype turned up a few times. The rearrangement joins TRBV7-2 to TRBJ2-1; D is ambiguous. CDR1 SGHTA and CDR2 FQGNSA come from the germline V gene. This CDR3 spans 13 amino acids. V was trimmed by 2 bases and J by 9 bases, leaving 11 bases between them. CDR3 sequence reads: CASSLRWTGEQFF. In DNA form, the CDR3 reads TGTGCCAGCAGCTTACGGTGGACGGGTGAGCAGTTCTTC.

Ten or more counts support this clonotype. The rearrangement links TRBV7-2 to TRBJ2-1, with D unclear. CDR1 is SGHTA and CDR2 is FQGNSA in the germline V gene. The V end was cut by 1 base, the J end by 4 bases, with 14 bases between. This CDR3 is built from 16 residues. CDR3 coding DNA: TGTGCCAGCAGCTTAGGTGGCTCCGGTAGATACAATGAGCAGTTCTTC. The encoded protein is CASSLGGSGRYNEQFF.

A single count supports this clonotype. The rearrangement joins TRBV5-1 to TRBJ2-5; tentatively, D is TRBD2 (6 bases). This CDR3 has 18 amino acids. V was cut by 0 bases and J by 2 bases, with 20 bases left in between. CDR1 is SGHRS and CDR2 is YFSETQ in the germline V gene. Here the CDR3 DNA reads TGCGCCAGCAGCTTGGCGGGACCGGGGGTAGGAATTCAAGAGACCCAGTACTTC. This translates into CASSLAGPGVGIQETQYF.

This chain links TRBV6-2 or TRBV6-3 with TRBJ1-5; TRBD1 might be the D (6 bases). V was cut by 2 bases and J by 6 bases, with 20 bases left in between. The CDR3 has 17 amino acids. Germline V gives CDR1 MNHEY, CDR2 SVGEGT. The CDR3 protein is CASSYGSSGARSQPQHF. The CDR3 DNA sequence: TGTGCCAGCAGTTACGGTAGCTCGGGGGCGAGGAGTCAGCCCCAGCATTTT.

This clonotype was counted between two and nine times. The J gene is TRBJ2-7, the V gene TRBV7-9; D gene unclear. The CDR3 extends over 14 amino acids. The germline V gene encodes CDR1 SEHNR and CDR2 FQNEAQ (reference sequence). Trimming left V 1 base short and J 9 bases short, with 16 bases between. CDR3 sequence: CASSLEDPTFGQYF. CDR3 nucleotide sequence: TGTGCCAGCAGCTTAGAGGACCCCACCTTCGGGCAGTACTTC.

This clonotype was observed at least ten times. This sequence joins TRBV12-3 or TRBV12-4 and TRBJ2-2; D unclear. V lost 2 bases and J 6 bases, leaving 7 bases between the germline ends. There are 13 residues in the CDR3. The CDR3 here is CASSLLRAGELFF. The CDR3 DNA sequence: TGTGCCAGCAGTTTACTACGGGCCGGGGAGCTGTTTTTT.

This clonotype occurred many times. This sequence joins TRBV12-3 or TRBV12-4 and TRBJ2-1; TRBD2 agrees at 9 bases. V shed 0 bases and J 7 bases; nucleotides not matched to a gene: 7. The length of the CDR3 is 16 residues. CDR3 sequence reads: CASSLASSGDWNEQFF. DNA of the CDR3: TGTGCCAGCAGTTTAGCGTCTAGCGGGGACTGGAATGAGCAGTTCTTC.

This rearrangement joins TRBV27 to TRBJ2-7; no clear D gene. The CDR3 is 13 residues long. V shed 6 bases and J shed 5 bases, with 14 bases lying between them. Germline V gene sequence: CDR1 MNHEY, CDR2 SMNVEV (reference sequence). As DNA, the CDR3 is TGTGCCAGCAGCCTACAAATTTTGGACGAGCAGTACTTC. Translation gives CASSLQILDEQYF.

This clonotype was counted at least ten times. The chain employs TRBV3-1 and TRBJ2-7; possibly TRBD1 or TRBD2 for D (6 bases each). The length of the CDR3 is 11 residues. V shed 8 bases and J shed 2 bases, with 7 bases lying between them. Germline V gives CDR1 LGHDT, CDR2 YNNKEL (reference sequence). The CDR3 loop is CASGGPYEQYF. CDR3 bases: TGTGCCAGCGGGGGGCCCTACGAGCAGTACTTC.

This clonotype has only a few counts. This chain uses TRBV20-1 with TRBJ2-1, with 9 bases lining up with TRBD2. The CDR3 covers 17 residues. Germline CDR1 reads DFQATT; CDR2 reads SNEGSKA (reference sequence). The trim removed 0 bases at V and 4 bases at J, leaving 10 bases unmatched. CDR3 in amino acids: CSARDRPSGTRYNEQFF. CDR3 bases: TGCAGTGCTAGAGATCGGCCTAGCGGGACTAGATACAATGAGCAGTTCTTC.

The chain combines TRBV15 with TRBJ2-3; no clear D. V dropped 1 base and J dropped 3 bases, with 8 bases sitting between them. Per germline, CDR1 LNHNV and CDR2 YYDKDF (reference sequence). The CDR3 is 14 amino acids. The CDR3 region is CATSRGAETDTQYF. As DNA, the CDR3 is TGTGCCACCAGCAGAGGGGCAGAAACAGATACGCAGTATTTT.

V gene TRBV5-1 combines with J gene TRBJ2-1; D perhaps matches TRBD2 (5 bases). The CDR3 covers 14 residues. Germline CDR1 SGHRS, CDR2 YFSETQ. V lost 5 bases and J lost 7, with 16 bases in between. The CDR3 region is CASSHGLTANEQFF. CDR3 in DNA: TGCGCCAGCAGTCACGGACTCACGGCGAATGAGCAGTTCTTC. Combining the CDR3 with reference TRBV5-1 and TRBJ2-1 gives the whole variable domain KAGVTQTPRYLIKTRGQQVTLSCSPISGHRSVSWYQQTPGQGLQFLFEYFSETQRNKGNFPGRFSGRQFSNSRSEMNVSTLELGDSALYLCASSHGLTANEQFFGPGTRLTVL.

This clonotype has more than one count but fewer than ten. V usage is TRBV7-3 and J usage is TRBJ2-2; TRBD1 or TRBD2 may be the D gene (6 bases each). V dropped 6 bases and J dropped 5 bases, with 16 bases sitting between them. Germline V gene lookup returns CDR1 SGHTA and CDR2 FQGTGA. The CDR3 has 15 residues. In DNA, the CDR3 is TGTGCCAGCAGTTTGGCCAGAGGGGGGACCGGGGAGCTGTTTTTT. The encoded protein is CASSLARGGTGELFF.

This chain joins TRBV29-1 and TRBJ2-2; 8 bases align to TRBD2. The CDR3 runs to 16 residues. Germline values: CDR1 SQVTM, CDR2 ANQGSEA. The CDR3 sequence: CSSSAGSGRDTGELFF. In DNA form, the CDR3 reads TGCAGTTCTTCAGCAGGGAGCGGGAGAGACACCGGGGAGCTGTTTTTT.

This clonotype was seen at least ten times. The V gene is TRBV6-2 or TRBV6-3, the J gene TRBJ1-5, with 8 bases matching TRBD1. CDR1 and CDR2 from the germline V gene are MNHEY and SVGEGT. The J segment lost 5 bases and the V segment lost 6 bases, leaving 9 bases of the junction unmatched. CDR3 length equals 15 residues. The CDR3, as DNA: TGTGCCAGCAGGTTCAGGGGGCTCGGCGATCAGCCCCAGCATTTT. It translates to CASRFRGLGDQPQHF.